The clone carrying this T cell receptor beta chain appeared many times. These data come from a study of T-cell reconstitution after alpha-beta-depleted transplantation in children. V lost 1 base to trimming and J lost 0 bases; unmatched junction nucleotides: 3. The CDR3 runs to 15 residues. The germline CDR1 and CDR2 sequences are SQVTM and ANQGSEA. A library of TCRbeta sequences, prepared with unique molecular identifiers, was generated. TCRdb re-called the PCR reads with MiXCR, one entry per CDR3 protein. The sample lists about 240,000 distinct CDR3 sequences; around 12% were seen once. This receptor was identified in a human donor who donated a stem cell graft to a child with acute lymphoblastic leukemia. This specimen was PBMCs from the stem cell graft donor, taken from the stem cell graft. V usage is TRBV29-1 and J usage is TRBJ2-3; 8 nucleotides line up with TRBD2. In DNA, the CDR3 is TGCAGCGTTGAAGGGGGGACTAGAAGCACAGATACGCAGTATTTT. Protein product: CSVEGGTRSTDTQYF.